This TCR beta chain was sequenced during a study of CD8+ T cells in alopecia areata. The J segment lost 0 bases and the V segment lost 3 bases, leaving 3 bases of the junction unmatched. The V gene's germline CDR1 is GTSNPN and CDR2 SVGIG (reference sequence). The CDR3 length is 14 residues. cDNA reverse transcribed from extracted RNA served as the sequencing template. Using immunoSEQ multiplex PCR, the repertoire was profiled, and TCRdb retains in-frame clones only, with some absent. The data hold fewer than 150,000 clones, with 35% to 40% observed a single time. Cell sorting was applied to PBMCs, and CD4+ and CD8+ T cells were collected.

This clonotype was sampled from a human donor with alopecia areata. The chain combines TRBV30 with TRBJ2-3, with 7 bases lining up with TRBD2. Sequencing used CD4+ T cells sorted from blood. CDR3 nucleotides: TGTGCCTGGAGGCGGGGGTGGAGCACAGATACGCAGTATTTT. Translating gives CAWRRGWSTDTQYF.